This TCR beta chain stems from a study of blood T cell repertoires in COVID-19. The wider study: Both acute and convalescent COVID-19 samples were obtained from the United States, Italy and Spain. From T cells, B-cell-depleted T cells, or PBMCs came the material, which was cDNA or gDNA.

The germline V gene encodes CDR1 SEHNR and CDR2 FQNEAQ (reference sequence). V was pared by 2 bases and J by 2 bases, with 2 bases of the junction left unmatched. CDR3 length: 15 amino acids. This clone appeared a single time. Authors' analysis steps: Estimates of nucleated cell counts were drawn from the amplification of reference gene primers. Profiling relied on immunoSEQ multiplex PCR, and the TCRdb table lists in-frame clones only, not all of them. From that table come the V and J calls and clone size; the DNA was used to work out D and trimming. The sample lists over 250,000 clones, about 80% occurring once.

What was sequenced was peripheral blood. The TCR originated in a woman aged 45 to 65 who had recovered from COVID-19. V is TRBV7-9 and J is TRBJ2-5, with 10 bases lining up with TRBD2. This chain's CDR3 is CASSLTSGEQETQYF. The CDR3 DNA follows: TGTGCCAGCAGCTTAACTAGCGGGGAGCAAGAGACCCAGTACTTC.